This T cell receptor (beta chain) originates from a study of cytomegalovirus exposure and HLA in healthy donors. Findings and caveats of the study: TCR beta chain V- and J-gene trimming was linked, in a later analysis, to a missense variant in DCLRE1C. Later analysis showed most CMV-associated TCR beta chains appearing HLA-restricted.

This clone has a count of ten or more. Its antigen remains unknown. A multiplex PCR was run with 60 Vbeta primers and 13 Jbeta primers. TCRdb keeps only in-frame clones here, not all; method: immunoSEQ multiplex PCR. The sample yields about 150,000 clones, 82% seen once. The CDR3 consists of 17 residues. CDR1 LNHDA and CDR2 SQIVND come from the germline V gene (reference sequence). V shed 5 bases, J shed 5 bases, and the junction held 16 bases outside the gene matches. The rearrangement joins TRBV19 to TRBJ1-1; 8 positions agree with TRBD1. This clonotype was sampled from a woman aged 45-65 years in good health and CMV-seropositive. The sequencing input was PBMCs. CDR3 nucleotide sequence: TGTGCCAGTAGTTCTGGGCAGGGGGCCGGTTGGAGGACTGAAGCTTTCTTT. Translating it yields CASSSGQGAGWRTEAFF.